This TCR beta chain is drawn from a study of T-cell reconstitution after alpha-beta-depleted transplantation in children. Study results and limitations: Some patients showed high day-60 TCRbeta diversity, which derived from surviving recipient T cells and thymic progenitors. Two months or so post-transplant, alpha-beta T cells reportedly derived from several hundred expanded graft clones. Most T-cell counts and diversity one year after the transplant came from T cells that were newly produced.

This CDR3 spans 15 amino acids. Germline V gene data show CDR1 as MNHEY and CDR2 as SMNVEV (reference sequence). V was pared by 7 bases and J by 5 bases, with 13 bases of the junction left unmatched. In the case of this clonotype: Antigen specificity is unknown.

Using unique molecular identifiers, the investigators prepared the TCRbeta library. TCRdb re-called the PCR reads with MiXCR, one entry per CDR3 protein. The sample has under 85,000 distinct CDR3 sequences; 15% to 20% are singletons. The source was PBMCs, mostly from graft donor cells, collected 360 days after TCRalphabeta/CD19-depleted stem cell transplant. The TCR originated in a male patient aged 2 to 9 who had a stem cell transplant for acute lymphoblastic leukemia, so the T cells may come from the graft donor. The chain is built from TRBV27 and TRBJ1-1; 7 bases are shared with TRBD1. The CDR3: CASTASRGLRTEAFF. CDR3 nucleotides: TGTGCCAGCACCGCATCGAGGGGGCTTAGGACTGAAGCTTTCTTT.